This TCR beta chain appears in the sequencing data of a study of T cells in Graves' hyperthyroidism and ophthalmopathy. Regions amplified from RNA transcripts were the TCR beta CDR3 regions. HTBI primers were the set used in a first-round RT-PCR of the TCR CDR3. TCRdb re-analysed the multiplex PCR reads in MiXCR, keeping a single row per CDR3 protein. The sample records about 560,000 distinct CDR3 sequences, over 15% being singletons. This CDR3 spans 14 amino acids. CDR1 and CDR2 from the germline V gene are SGHRS and YFSETQ. Trimming removed 4 bases from V and 8 bases from J; junction bases left unmatched: 8. The study excluded patients with uncontrolled infection, other autoimmune disease, pregnancy or lactation. The sample holds many counts of this clonotype.

This TCR was sampled from a woman younger than 35 with Graves' hyperthyroidism. The chain combines TRBV5-1 with TRBJ2-1; 8 positions agree with TRBD1. The sequencing input was blood. The DNA for the CDR3 is TGCGCCAGCAGCACGGGACAGGCGGTATATGAGCAGTTCTTC. Translating gives CASSTGQAVYEQFF.